This T cell receptor beta chain stems from a study of blood T cell repertoires in COVID-19. Study-wide background: Researchers got acute and convalescent COVID-19 samples from the United States, Italy and Spain. Nucleic acid was either cDNA or gDNA, and it came from T cells, B-cell-depleted T cells, or PBMCs.

The CDR3 extends over 15 amino acids. V shed 8 bases, J shed 0 bases, and the junction held 7 bases outside the gene matches. Germline V gene lookup returns CDR1 SNHLY and CDR2 FYNNEI. Enrolled during active infection, Seattle patients were then followed longitudinally. Under the authors' procedure: Amplification of reference gene primers provided the estimated nucleated cell counts. Generated by immunoSEQ multiplex PCR, the TCRdb table keeps only in-frame clones and is missing some. V and J calls and clone size are as listed in that table; D and trimming were resolved from the DNA. There are about 220,000 clones in the sample; almost 85% occur only once, and 2.4% lies in the top ten.

The sequence was obtained from a woman between 65 and 79 years old with COVID-19, enrolled during active disease. The chain recombines TRBV2 with TRBJ2-7; 10 bases fit TRBD2. Material for sequencing was peripheral blood. CDR3 coding DNA: TGTGCCAGCGCAGCGCCTAGCGGGAGCTCCTACGAGCAGTACTTC. Translating gives CASAAPSGSSYEQYF. The full variable domain, completed using reference TRBV2 and TRBJ2-7, is EPEVTQTPSHQVTQMGQEVILRCVPISNHLYFYWYRQILGQKVEFLVSFYNNEISEKSEIFDDQFSVERPDGSNFTLKIRSTKLEDSAMYFCASAAPSGSSYEQYFGPGTRLTVT.